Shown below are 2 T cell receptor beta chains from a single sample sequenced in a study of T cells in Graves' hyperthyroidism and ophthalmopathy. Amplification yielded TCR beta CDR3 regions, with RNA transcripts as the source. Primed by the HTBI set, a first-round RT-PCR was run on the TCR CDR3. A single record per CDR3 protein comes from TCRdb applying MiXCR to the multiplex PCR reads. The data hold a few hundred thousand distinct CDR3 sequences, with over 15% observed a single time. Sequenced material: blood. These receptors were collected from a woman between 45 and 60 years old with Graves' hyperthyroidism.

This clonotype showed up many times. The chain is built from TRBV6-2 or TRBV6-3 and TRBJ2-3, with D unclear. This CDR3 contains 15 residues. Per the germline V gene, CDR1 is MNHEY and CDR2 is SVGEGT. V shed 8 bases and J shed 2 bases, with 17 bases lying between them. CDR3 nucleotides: TGTGCCAGCTCCTCACCAGCGCGAGACACAGATACGCAGTATTTT. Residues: CASSSPARDTDTQYF.

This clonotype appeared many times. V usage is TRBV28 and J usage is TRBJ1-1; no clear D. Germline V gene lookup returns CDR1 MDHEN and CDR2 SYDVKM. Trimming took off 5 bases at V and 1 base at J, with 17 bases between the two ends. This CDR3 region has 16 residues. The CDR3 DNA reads TGTGCCAGCAGTGTATCGAGGATGGCAGGGAACACTGAAGCTTTCTTT. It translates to CASSVSRMAGNTEAFF.